The 28 T cell receptor beta chains presented below share a single source sample, sequenced in a study of cytotoxic CD8 clonotypes in ibrutinib-treated CLL. Profiling relied on immunoSEQ multiplex PCR, and the TCRdb table lists in-frame clones only, not all of them. The sample carries approximately 160,000 clones, around nine tenths recorded once. Here the sequenced sample was PBMCs, taken at disease progression, from a patient treated with ibrutinib. The receptors were gathered from a human donor with chronic lymphocytic leukemia.

The chain joins TRBV18 to TRBJ1-1, with D unresolved. CDR1 KGHSH and CDR2 LQKENI come from the germline V gene. Trimming shortened V by 3 bases and J by 4 bases, and 9 bases separated the two germline ends. The CDR3 is made up of 13 amino acids. CDR3 amino acids: CASSPIGITEAFF. The CDR3 DNA is TGTGCCAGCTCACCCATCGGGATCACTGAAGCTTTCTTT.

This chain uses TRBV6-1 with TRBJ2-1, with D hard to call. The ends were cut back, 5 bases at V and 2 bases at J, with 13 bases in the middle. Germline assignment: CDR1 MNHNS and CDR2 SASEGT. The CDR3 is made up of 15 amino acids. The CDR3 is CASSPLMGTYNEQFF. CDR3 nucleotides: TGTGCCAGCAGTCCACTCATGGGGACCTACAATGAGCAGTTCTTC.

The chain recombines TRBV18 with TRBJ1-1; 9 nucleotides line up with TRBD1. The CDR3 spans 12 residues. V lost 6 bases and J lost 10; bases outside the gene matches: 6. Germline assignment: CDR1 KGHSH and CDR2 LQKENI. The CDR3 here is CASSSGQGGAFF. The CDR3 DNA reads as TGTGCCAGCTCTTCGGGACAGGGCGGAGCTTTCTTT.

This sequence joins TRBV28 and TRBJ2-7; 7 bases match TRBD1. This CDR3 has 15 residues. CDR1 and CDR2 from the germline V gene are MDHEN and SYDVKM. V dropped 4 bases and J dropped 0; count of bases not matched to a gene: 6. The CDR3 reads CASSSGTDSSYEQYF. The CDR3 coding sequence is TGTGCCAGCAGTTCCGGGACAGACAGCTCCTACGAGCAGTACTTC.

Notes on this clone: Germline and junction disagree at one end, which may indicate a read error. The V call is TRBV7-7, the J call TRBJ2-1; possible D gene TRBD1, 5 bases. The CDR3 contains 19 residues. Germline V CDR1 and CDR2: SSHAT, FNYEAQ (reference sequence). The DNA for the CDR3 is TGTGCTAGCAGCTTAGATCCAGGGATCCACCCTTTTTGGGTGAATGAGCAGTTCTTC. Its protein product is CASSLDPGIHPFWVNEQFF.

The V gene is TRBV10-2, the J gene TRBJ2-1, with TRBD2 matching 15 bases. The CDR3 covers 15 residues. V lost 11 bases and J lost 9; bases outside the gene matches: 11. Germline V gene sequence: CDR1 WSHSY, CDR2 SAAADI. CDR3 loop: CASCGTSGRSREQFF. CDR3 in DNA: TGCGCCTCCTGCGGGACTAGCGGGAGGTCACGTGAGCAGTTCTTC.

The chain is built from TRBV28 and TRBJ2-1; 8 positions agree with TRBD2. The CDR3 is made up of 15 amino acids. Germline V gene lookup returns CDR1 MDHEN and CDR2 SYDVKM. V trimming: 3 bases; J trimming: 8 bases; junction bases outside the gene matches: 9. CDR3 sequence reads: CASSLPGLVDDEQFF. In nucleotides, the CDR3 is TGTGCCAGCAGTTTGCCGGGACTAGTTGATGATGAGCAGTTCTTC. The entire variable domain, with the rest obtained from reference TRBV28 and TRBJ2-1, is as follows: DVKVTQSSRYLVKRTGEKVFLECVQDMDHENMFWYRQDPGLGLRLIYFSYDVKMKEKGDIPEGYSVSREKKERFSLILESASTNQTSMYLCASSLPGLVDDEQFFGPGTRLTVL.

The J gene is TRBJ2-6, the V gene TRBV4-3; D tentatively reads TRBD1 or TRBD2 (5 bases each). This CDR3 spans 18 amino acids. Germline loops: CDR1 LGHNA, CDR2 YSLEER. The germline V and J ends were trimmed by 2 bases and 1 base, with 15 bases remaining between them. CDR3 bases: TGCGCCAGCAGCCAAAGGCCGGGAAGGGGATCTGGGGCCAACGTCCTGACTTTC. Its translation: CASSQRPGRGSGANVLTF.

The chain joins TRBV29-1 to TRBJ1-5, with D perhaps TRBD1 (6 bases). CDR3 length: 13 amino acids. V lost 0 bases and J 6 bases, leaving 9 bases between the germline ends. Per germline, CDR1 SQVTM and CDR2 ANQGSEA. The CDR3 is CSVEEQGGQPQHF. As DNA, the CDR3 is TGCAGCGTTGAAGAACAGGGCGGTCAGCCCCAGCATTTT.

The chain employs TRBV19 and TRBJ2-6; D not resolved. The CDR3 covers 15 residues. V shed 5 bases and J shed 0 bases, with 8 bases lying between them. The germline V gene encodes CDR1 LNHDA and CDR2 SQIVND (reference sequence). The CDR3 DNA is TGTGCCAGTAGTGTACAGCACTCTGGGGCCAACGTCCTGACTTTC. The encoded protein is CASSVQHSGANVLTF.

V usage is TRBV19 and J usage is TRBJ1-2, with a tentative D call TRBD1 (6 bases). The CDR3 has 14 amino acids. The germline V gene encodes CDR1 LNHDA and CDR2 SQIVND (reference sequence). V gave up 3 bases and J gave up 10 bases, with 18 bases separating them. The CDR3 loop reads CASSILQGRGIYTF. The CDR3 region has the DNA TGTGCCAGTAGTATTCTCCAGGGGAGGGGTATCTACACCTTC. The entire variable domain, with the rest obtained from reference TRBV19 and TRBJ1-2, is as follows: DGGITQSPKYLFRKEGQNVTLSCEQNLNHDAMYWYRQDPGQGLRLIYYSQIVNDFQKGDIAEGYSVSREKKESFPLTVTSAQKNPTAFYLCASSILQGRGIYTFGSGTRLTVV.

V is TRBV7-6 and J is TRBJ2-5, with TRBD1 identical over 7 bases. J was trimmed by 5 bases and V by 7 bases; bases with no gene match: 16. Germline V gene lookup returns CDR1 SGHVS and CDR2 FNYEAQ. This CDR3 is built from 16 residues. CDR3 residues: CASTPHRVGGGETQYF. The CDR3 DNA follows: TGTGCCAGCACCCCCCATCGCGTAGGGGGCGGGGAGACCCAGTACTTC.

V is TRBV2 and J is TRBJ2-7; TRBD2 matches 14 bases. This CDR3 contains 15 residues. Germline V lookup: CDR1 SNHLY, CDR2 FYNNEI. V lost 3 bases, J lost 6 bases, and 4 bases stayed unmatched. CDR3 in DNA: TGTGCCAGCAGTGACCGACTAGCGGGAGGGAGCGAGCAGTACTTC. Protein: CASSDRLAGGSEQYF.

The rearrangement links TRBV5-1 to TRBJ2-3, with D unresolved. There are 12 residues in the CDR3. V was cut by 5 bases and J by 2 bases, with 6 bases left in between. Germline V gives CDR1 SGHRS, CDR2 YFSETQ. The CDR3 DNA is TGCGCCAGCAGACCTGACACAGATACGCAGTATTTT. It yields the protein CASRPDTDTQYF.

The V and J genes are TRBV7-9 and TRBJ1-2; 8 positions match TRBD1. This CDR3 is 16 amino acids long. From germline, CDR1 is SEHNR and CDR2 FQNEAQ (reference sequence). V shed 5 bases, J shed 3 bases, and the junction held 11 bases outside the gene matches. In DNA, the CDR3 is TGTGCCAGCAGCACCGCCAGGGGGGGACAGGACTATGGCTACACCTTC. Encoded protein: CASSTARGGQDYGYTF.

The V call is TRBV7-2, the J call TRBJ2-7; D gene uncertain. CDR1 and CDR2 from the germline V gene are SGHTA and FQGNSA. The ends were cut back, 1 base at V and 6 bases at J, with 4 bases in the middle. The CDR3 sequence is 11 residues long. CDR3 in amino acids: CASSLVREQYF. In DNA, the CDR3 is TGTGCCAGCAGCTTAGTTCGCGAGCAGTACTTC. Complete variable domain (other parts from reference TRBV7-2 and TRBJ2-7): GAGVSQSPSNKVTEKGKDVELRCDPISGHTALYWYRQSLGQGLEFLIYFQGNSAPDKSGLPSDRFSAERTGGSVSTLTIQRTQQEDSAVYLCASSLVREQYFGPGTRLTVT.

This clone has a handful of counts. This rearrangement joins TRBV6-5 to TRBJ2-1; the match to TRBD1 covers 7 bases. With V trimmed by 2 bases and J by 7 bases, 5 bases remained unmatched. CDR3 length: 14 residues. Per germline, CDR1 MNHEY and CDR2 SVGAGI. CDR3 residues: CASSYQTGVNEQFF. As DNA, the CDR3 is TGTGCCAGCAGTTACCAAACAGGGGTGAATGAGCAGTTCTTC.

The J gene is TRBJ1-5, the V gene TRBV20-1; D unclear. The ends were cut back, 0 bases at V and 11 bases at J, with 8 bases in the middle. This CDR3 is built from 11 residues. Germline V gives CDR1 DFQATT, CDR2 SNEGSKA (reference sequence). CDR3 in DNA: TGCAGTGCTAGAGATGGTCGGTCCCAGCATTTT. As protein: CSARDGRSQHF.

This chain joins TRBV7-6 and TRBJ2-3, with TRBD1 matching over 7 bases. This CDR3 is built from 19 residues. CDR1 and CDR2 from the germline V gene are SGHVS and FNYEAQ. J was trimmed by 2 bases and V by 4 bases; bases with no gene match: 18. CDR3 protein: CASSSNIQQGRRPTDTQYF. CDR3 coding DNA: TGTGCCAGCAGCTCGAACATTCAACAGGGGCGTCGACCCACAGATACGCAGTATTTT.

The J gene is TRBJ2-7, the V gene TRBV13, with 7 bases aligning to TRBD1. The junction had 15 bases not matched to a gene; V was cut back by 5 bases and J by 5 bases. Per the germline V gene, CDR1 is PRHDT and CDR2 is FYEKMQ (reference sequence). The CDR3 runs to 16 residues. CDR3 protein: CASSERTGVNFNEQYF. Here the CDR3 DNA reads TGTGCCAGCAGCGAAAGAACAGGGGTGAATTTTAACGAGCAGTACTTC.

The genes are TRBV19 and TRBJ2-7; D is perhaps TRBD1 or TRBD2 (6 bases each). Germline CDR1 LNHDA, CDR2 SQIVND (reference sequence). The V and J ends lost 8 bases and 0 bases respectively, with 17 bases between them. The CDR3 runs to 15 residues. This chain's CDR3 is CASRRDTLSSYEQYF. As DNA, the CDR3 is TGTGCCAGTCGGAGGGACACTTTGAGCTCCTACGAGCAGTACTTC. The whole variable domain, filled in from reference TRBV19 and TRBJ2-7, reads DGGITQSPKYLFRKEGQNVTLSCEQNLNHDAMYWYRQDPGQGLRLIYYSQIVNDFQKGDIAEGYSVSREKKESFPLTVTSAQKNPTAFYLCASRRDTLSSYEQYFGPGTRLTVT.

The chain couples TRBV18 to TRBJ1-4; no definite D call. V shed 2 bases and J shed 2 bases, with 9 bases lying between them. In germline, CDR1 is KGHSH, CDR2 LQKENI. The CDR3 is 15 amino acids. CDR3 amino acids: CASSPSLSTNEKLFF. The CDR3 bases are TGTGCCAGCTCACCATCGCTGTCCACTAATGAAAAACTGTTTTTT.

The chain joins TRBV5-4 to TRBJ2-1; 12 bases are a match to TRBD1. The CDR3 spans 15 residues. CDR1 SGHNT and CDR2 YYREEE come from the germline V gene (reference sequence). V dropped 3 bases and J dropped 6; count of bases not matched to a gene: 4. In DNA form, the CDR3 reads TGTGCCAGCAGCTCGGGACAGGGGGCGCTCAATGAGCAGTTCTTC. Protein: CASSSGQGALNEQFF.

The rearrangement uses TRBV29-1 and TRBJ2-5; maybe TRBD1 (5 bases). From germline, CDR1 is SQVTM and CDR2 ANQGSEA. Trimming stripped 0 bases from V and 9 bases from J, with 11 bases between. This CDR3 spans 12 amino acids. CDR3 DNA sequence: TGCAGCGTTGAAGAGTTGGAAGGGGCCCAGTACTTC. Translating it yields CSVEELEGAQYF.

The chain combines TRBV16 with TRBJ2-1; 7 positions agree with TRBD1. V trimming: 4 bases; J trimming: 4 bases; junction bases outside the gene matches: 16. Looked up from germline, CDR1 is KGHSY and CDR2 is FQNENV. CDR3 length: 18 amino acids. CDR3 coding DNA: TGTGCCAGCAGCCGGAAATACCAGACTACAGGGGCGTACAATGAGCAGTTCTTC. Translating it yields CASSRKYQTTGAYNEQFF.

The chain joins TRBV13 to TRBJ2-7, with 7 positions matching TRBD1. The CDR3 consists of 15 residues. The V segment lost 0 bases and the J segment 1 base; nucleotides outside the gene matches: 3. Germline CDR1 is PRHDT and CDR2 is FYEKMQ (reference sequence). CDR3 in amino acids: CASSLGDRLSYEQYF. CDR3 in DNA: TGTGCCAGCAGCTTAGGGGACAGGCTTTCCTACGAGCAGTACTTC.

This chain links TRBV2 with TRBJ1-2; unclear D gene. V lost 6 bases, J lost 5 bases, and 10 bases lay in between. CDR1 and CDR2 from the germline V gene are SNHLY and FYNNEI. This CDR3 is built from 12 residues. The DNA for the CDR3 is TGTGCCAGCAGCGGAATAGATTATGGCTACACCTTC. Translation: CASSGIDYGYTF.

This clone has just one count. The gene calls are TRBV15 and TRBJ1-5; D not certain. Germline V lookup: CDR1 LNHNV, CDR2 YYDKDF (reference sequence). There are 15 residues in the CDR3. V lost 0 bases and J lost 5, with 11 bases in between. The CDR3 sequence: CATSRDLQPDQPQHF. Here the CDR3 DNA reads TGTGCCACCAGCAGAGATTTGCAGCCTGATCAGCCCCAGCATTTT. The full variable domain, its missing parts supplied by reference TRBV15 and TRBJ1-5, is DAMVIQNPRYQVTQFGKPVTLSCSQTLNHNVMYWYQQKSSQAPKLLFHYYDKDFNNEADTPDNFQSRRPNTSFCFLDIRSPGLGDTAMYLCATSRDLQPDQPQHFGDGTRLSIL.